The clone carrying this T cell receptor beta chain has a count of ten or more. The sample originates from a study of regulatory T cells in long-lasting Graves disease. Time point: newly diagnosed GD, antithyroid drugs for less than 3 months. From RNA extracted from PBMCs, the TCR library was made. EDTA tubes received 7.5 to 9 milliliters of drawn peripheral blood. The TCR beta library used iRepertoire HTBI primers with Arm-PCR amplification of CDR3. TCRdb ran MiXCR on the multiplex PCR reads and lists one entry per CDR3 protein. The sample carries about 530,000 distinct CDR3 sequences, 15% to 20% recorded once. This same sample was also part of a study on T cells in Graves' hyperthyroidism and ophthalmopathy. According to that study: Patients aged 18 to 65 with hyperthyroidism were newly diagnosed, with duration under 2 months. First-round RT-PCR of the TCR CDR3 relied on the HTBI primer set.

The starting material was peripheral blood mononuclear cells (PBMCs), obtained at new diagnosis, from a patient treated with antithyroid drugs. The sequence was collected from a woman aged 35-60 years with Graves disease.

The CDR3 spells CASSQGTVEKLFF. The CDR3 coding sequence is TGTGCCAGCAGCCAAGGGACAGTTGAAAAACTGTTTTTT. The chain couples TRBV11-2 to TRBJ1-4, with 7 bases lining up with TRBD1. The CDR3 runs to 13 residues. The V gene end was trimmed by 5 bases and the J gene end by 7 bases; junction bases not matched to a gene: 4. The germline V gene encodes CDR1 SGHAT and CDR2 FQNNGV.